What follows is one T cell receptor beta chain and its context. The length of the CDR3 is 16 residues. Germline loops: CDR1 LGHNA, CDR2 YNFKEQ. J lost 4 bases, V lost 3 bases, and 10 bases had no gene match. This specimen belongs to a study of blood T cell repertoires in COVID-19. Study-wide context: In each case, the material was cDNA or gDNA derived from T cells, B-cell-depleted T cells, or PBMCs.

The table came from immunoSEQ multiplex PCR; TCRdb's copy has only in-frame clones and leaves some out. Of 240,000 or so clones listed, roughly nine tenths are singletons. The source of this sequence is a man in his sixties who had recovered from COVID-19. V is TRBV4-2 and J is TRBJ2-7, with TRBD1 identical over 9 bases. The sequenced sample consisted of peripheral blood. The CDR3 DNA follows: TGTGCCAGCAGCCATGAACGCCCGGGACAGGGATACGAGCAGTACTTC. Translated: CASSHERPGQGYEQYF.